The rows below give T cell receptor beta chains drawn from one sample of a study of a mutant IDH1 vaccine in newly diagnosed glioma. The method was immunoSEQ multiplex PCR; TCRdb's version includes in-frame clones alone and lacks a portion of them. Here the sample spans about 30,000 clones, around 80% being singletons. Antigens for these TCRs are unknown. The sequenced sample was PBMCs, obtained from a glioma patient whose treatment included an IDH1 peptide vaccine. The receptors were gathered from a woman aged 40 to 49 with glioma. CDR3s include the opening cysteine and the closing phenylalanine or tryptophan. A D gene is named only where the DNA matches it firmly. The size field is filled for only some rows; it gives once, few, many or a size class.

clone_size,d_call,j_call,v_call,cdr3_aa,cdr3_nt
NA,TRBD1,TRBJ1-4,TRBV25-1,CASSGTDRPEKLFF,TGTGCCAGCAGCGGCACGGACAGGCCTGAAAAACTGTTTTTT
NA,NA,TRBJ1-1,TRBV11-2,CASTIGGASTEAFF,TGTGCCAGCACCATAGGGGGGGCGAGTACTGAAGCTTTCTTT
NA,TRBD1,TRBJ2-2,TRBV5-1,CASSQKDRGPTGELFF,TGCGCCAGCAGCCAAAAGGACAGGGGGCCGACCGGGGAGCTGTTTTTT
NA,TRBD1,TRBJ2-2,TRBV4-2,CASSQIVLGTGSSGRPTGELFF,TGTGCCAGCAGCCAAATCGTCCTGGGGACAGGGTCGTCCGGTCGTCCGACCGGGGAGCTGTTTTTT
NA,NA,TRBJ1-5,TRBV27,CASSSNPTGRSNQPQHF,TGTGCCAGCAGTTCAAACCCGACAGGTCGTAGCAATCAGCCCCAGCATTTT
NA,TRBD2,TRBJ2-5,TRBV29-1,CSPPSSGQETQYF,TGCAGCCCGCCATCTAGCGGCCAAGAGACCCAGTACTTC
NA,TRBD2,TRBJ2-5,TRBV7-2,CASSPRTSVETQYF,TGTGCCAGCAGCCCCAGGACTAGCGTGGAGACCCAGTACTTC
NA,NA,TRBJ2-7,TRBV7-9,CASSLVSGFEQYF,TGTGCCAGCAGCTTAGTGTCGGGGTTCGAGCAGTACTTC
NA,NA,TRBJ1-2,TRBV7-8,CASSLVRGARGYTF,TGTGCCAGCAGCTTAGTTCGGGGGGCGCGCGGCTACACCTTC
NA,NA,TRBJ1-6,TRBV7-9,CASSRGGKTSPLHF,TGTGCCAGCAGCCGGGGGGGCAAAACTTCACCCCTCCACTTT
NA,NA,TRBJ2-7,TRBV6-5,CASSYYGSREQYF,TGTGCCAGCAGTTACTACGGTTCGCGGGAGCAGTACTTC
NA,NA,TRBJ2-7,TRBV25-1,CATASDPAIYEQYF,TGTGCCACCGCCTCAGACCCCGCGATCTACGAGCAGTACTTC
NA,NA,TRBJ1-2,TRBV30,CAWSVLNRYYGYTF,TGTGCCTGGAGTGTACTTAACCGCTACTATGGCTACACCTTC
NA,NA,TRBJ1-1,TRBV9,CASSVALGTEAFF,TGTGCCAGCAGCGTCGCTCTGGGCACTGAAGCTTTCTTT
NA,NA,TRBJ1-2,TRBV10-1,CASSLGPDYGYTF,TGCGCCAGCAGTTTGGGACCCGACTATGGCTACACCTTC
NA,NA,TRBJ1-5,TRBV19,CASSIQTPSNQPQHF,TGTGCCAGTAGTATACAGACACCAAGCAATCAGCCCCAGCATTTT
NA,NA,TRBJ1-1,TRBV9,CASSTQTGRDTEAFF,TGTGCCAGCAGCACCCAGACAGGCCGAGACACTGAAGCTTTCTTT
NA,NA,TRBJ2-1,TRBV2,CASSRQNSYNEQFF,TGTGCCAGCAGTAGGCAGAACTCCTACAATGAGCAGTTCTTC
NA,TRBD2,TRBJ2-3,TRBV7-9,CASSSGLAGAPDTQYF,TGTGCCAGCAGCTCAGGACTAGCGGGGGCCCCAGATACGCAGTATTTT
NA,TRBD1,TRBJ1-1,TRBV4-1,CASSRDRGAEAFF,TGCGCCAGCAGCCGAGACAGGGGCGCTGAAGCTTTCTTT
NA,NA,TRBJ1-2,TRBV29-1,CSVDGVRYNYGYTF,TGCAGCGTTGATGGGGTCCGCTATAACTATGGCTACACCTTC
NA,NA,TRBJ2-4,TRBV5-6,CASSSQEIQYF,TGTGCCAGCAGCTCGCAGGAGATTCAGTACTTC
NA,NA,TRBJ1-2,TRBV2,CASSGQGYGYTF,TGTGCCAGCAGTGGGCAGGGCTATGGCTACACCTTC
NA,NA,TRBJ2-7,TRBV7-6,CASSLANGGTAFYEQYF,TGTGCCAGCAGCTTAGCGAATGGCGGGACGGCATTCTACGAGCAGTACTTC
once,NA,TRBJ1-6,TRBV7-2,CASSLAVSSYNSPLHF,TGTGCCAGCAGCTTAGCTGTCAGCTCCTATAATTCACCCCTCCACTTT
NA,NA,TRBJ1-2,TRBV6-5,CASSSTQGRGYTF,TGTGCCAGCAGTTCCACACAGGGAAGGGGCTACACCTTC
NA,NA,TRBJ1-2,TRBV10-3,CATGNGGRYGYTF,TGTGCCACCGGAAACGGGGGACGGTATGGCTACACCTTC
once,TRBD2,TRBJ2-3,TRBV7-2,CASSLALAADTQYF,TGTGCCAGCAGCTTAGCGCTAGCGGCAGATACGCAGTATTTT
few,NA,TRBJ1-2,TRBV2,CASSELGANYGYTF,TGTGCCAGCAGTGAATTAGGGGCTAACTATGGCTACACCTTC
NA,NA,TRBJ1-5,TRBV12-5,CASGPSGGASNQPQHF,TGTGCTAGTGGCCCTAGCGGGGGGGCGAGCAATCAGCCCCAGCATTTT
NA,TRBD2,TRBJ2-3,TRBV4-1,CASSQEGSGGRDTQYF,TGCGCCAGCAGCCAAGAGGGTAGCGGGGGACGTGATACGCAGTATTTT
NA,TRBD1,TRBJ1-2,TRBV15,CATSRDRGPNYGYTF,TGTGCCACCAGCAGGGACAGGGGACCTAACTATGGCTACACCTTC
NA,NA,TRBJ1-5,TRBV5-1,CASSLNSYQPQHF,TGCGCCAGCAGCTTGAACAGCTATCAGCCCCAGCATTTT
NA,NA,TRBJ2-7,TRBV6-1,CASSEGYGTYEQYF,TGTGCCAGCAGTGAAGGCTACGGGACCTACGAGCAGTACTTC
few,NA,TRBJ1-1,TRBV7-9,CASSLRGAEAFF,TGTGCCAGCAGCTTACGTGGGGCTGAAGCTTTCTTT
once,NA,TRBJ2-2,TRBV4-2,CASSQPGLNTGELFF,TGTGCCAGCAGCCAACCGGGGTTAAACACCGGGGAGCTGTTTTTT
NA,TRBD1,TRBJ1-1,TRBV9,CASSAPQGLPTEAFF,TGTGCCAGCAGCGCTCCACAGGGGTTGCCGACTGAAGCTTTCTTT
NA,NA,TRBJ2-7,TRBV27,CASSLSRASYEQYF,TGTGCCAGCAGTTTATCGAGGGCTTCCTACGAGCAGTACTTC
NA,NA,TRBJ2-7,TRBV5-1,CASSFQAATYEQYF,TGCGCCAGCAGCTTCCAGGCAGCCACTTACGAGCAGTACTTC
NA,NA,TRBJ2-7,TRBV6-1,CASSEALRGSYEQYF,TGTGCCAGCAGTGAAGCGCTGAGGGGCTCCTACGAGCAGTACTTC
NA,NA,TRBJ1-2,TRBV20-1,CSAPLTRGYTF,TGCAGTGCTCCCCTAACGCGAGGCTACACCTTC
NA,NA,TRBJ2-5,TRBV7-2,CASSLARAGSQETQYF,TGTGCCAGCAGCTTAGCGCGGGCGGGGTCCCAAGAGACCCAGTACTTC
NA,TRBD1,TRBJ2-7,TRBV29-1,CSARTGTGPYEQYF,TGCAGCGCCAGAACCGGGACAGGACCCTACGAGCAGTACTTC
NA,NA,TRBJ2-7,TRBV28,CASSLYGREQYF,TGTGCCAGCAGTTTGTACGGCCGCGAGCAGTACTTC
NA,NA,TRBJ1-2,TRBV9,CASEGLGGPLRSYTF,TGTGCCAGCGAGGGACTTGGCGGGCCTCTGCGTAGCTACACCTTC
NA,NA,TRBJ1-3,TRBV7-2,CASSLTPGSGNTIYF,TGTGCCAGCAGCTTAACGCCGGGGTCTGGAAACACCATATATTTT
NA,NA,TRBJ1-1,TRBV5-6,CASSLGPGSPTEAFF,TGTGCCAGCAGCTTGGGCCCAGGCTCACCCACTGAAGCTTTCTTT
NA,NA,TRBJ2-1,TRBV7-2,CASSLLPAGNGIYNEQFF,TGTGCCAGCAGCCTTCTCCCTGCGGGGAACGGAATATACAATGAGCAGTTCTTC
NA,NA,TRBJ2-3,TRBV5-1,CASSLSSHTDTQYF,TGCGCCAGCAGCTTGTCTAGCCACACAGATACGCAGTATTTT
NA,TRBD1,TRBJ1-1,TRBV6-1,CASRDDRGNEAFF,TGTGCCAGCAGAGACGACAGGGGGAATGAAGCTTTCTTT
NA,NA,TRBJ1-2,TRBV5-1,CASTPSNPNYGYTF,TGCGCCAGCACCCCATCGAATCCTAACTATGGCTACACCTTC
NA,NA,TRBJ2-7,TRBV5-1,CASSLRWGYEQYF,TGCGCCAGCAGCTTGCGATGGGGCTACGAGCAGTACTTC
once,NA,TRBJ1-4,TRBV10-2,CASSELAEKLFF,TGCGCCAGCAGTGAACTGGCTGAAAAACTGTTTTTT
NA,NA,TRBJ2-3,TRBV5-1,CASSLDGLSTDTQYF,TGCGCCAGCAGCTTGGACGGGCTTAGCACAGATACGCAGTATTTT
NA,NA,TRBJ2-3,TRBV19,CASSIADSGSTDTQYF,TGTGCCAGTAGTATAGCGGACAGTGGCAGCACAGATACGCAGTATTTT
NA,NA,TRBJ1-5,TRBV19,CASRAREAGSQPQHF,TGTGCCAGTAGGGCGAGGGAGGCAGGGAGTCAGCCCCAGCATTTT
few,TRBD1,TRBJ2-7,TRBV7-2,CASRRGQGAYEQYF,TGTGCCAGCAGAAGAGGGCAGGGGGCCTACGAGCAGTACTTC
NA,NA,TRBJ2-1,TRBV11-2,CASRPPGTAPYNEQFF,TGTGCCAGCAGACCTCCTGGGACCGCGCCCTACAATGAGCAGTTCTTC